This T cell receptor beta chain was observed in a study of blood T cell repertoires in COVID-19. CDR3 length: 22 amino acids. J gave up 1 base and V 1 base, and 24 bases lay outside the gene matches. Germline loops: CDR1 LNHDA, CDR2 SQIVND (reference sequence). The authors' processing: For nucleated cells, counts were estimated from reference gene primer amplification. Measured with immunoSEQ multiplex PCR; TCRdb has only the in-frame clones, and not every one. From that table come the V and J calls and clone size; the DNA was used to work out D and trimming. The sample lists roughly 200,000 clones, over 70% occurring once.

The receptor was isolated from a middle-aged man with active or convalescent COVID-19. Sequenced material: peripheral blood. V usage is TRBV19 and J usage is TRBJ2-7, with 8 bases aligning to TRBD2. The DNA of the CDR3 is TGTGCCAGTAGTATAGCGCCTACGGGACTAGTTGGGCAGAACCGGGGGTCCTACGAGCAGTACTTC. Protein product: CASSIAPTGLVGQNRGSYEQYF.